This T cell receptor beta chain was retrieved from a study of T-cell reconstitution after alpha-beta-depleted transplantation in children. The TCRbeta library was prepared with unique molecular identifiers. MiXCR, run by TCRdb on the PCR reads, gives a single entry per CDR3 protein. The sample consists of about 600,000 distinct CDR3 sequences, approximately 12% of them appearing once. There are a few counts of this clonotype. CDR1 LNHNV and CDR2 YYDKDF come from the germline V gene (reference sequence). Between the trimmed V and J ends, which lost 0 bases and 4 bases, there was a span of 7 bases. CDR3 length: 14 residues.

This clonotype originated in a male patient younger than 18 who had a stem cell transplant for acute myeloid leukemia, so the T cells may come from the graft donor. Here the sequenced sample was PBMCs, mostly from graft donor cells, taken 360 days after TCRalphabeta/CD19-depleted stem cell transplant. The J gene is TRBJ2-1, the V gene TRBV15; D unclear. The CDR3 DNA follows: TGTGCCACCAGCAGAGATGTGGCTTACAATGAGCAGTTCTTC. This translates into CATSRDVAYNEQFF.